The clone carrying this TCR beta chain has a single count. The antigen remains undetermined. Produced via immunoSEQ multiplex PCR; TCRdb's table is partial and in-frame only. The sample records under 70,000 clones, under 95% being singletons. This sample is part of a study of OX40 agonist ivuxolimab in advanced cancers. Turning to the study itself: Patients in dose escalation had liver, melanoma, kidney or head and neck cancers.

The germline V gene encodes CDR1 SGHAT and CDR2 FQDESV (reference sequence). Between the trimmed V and J ends, which lost 4 bases and 5 bases, there was a span of 11 bases. This CDR3 has 13 residues. Study-wide results and limits: What antigens the expanded peripheral T cells recognized was never established.

This clonotype originated in an adult with an advanced solid tumor such as melanoma, head and neck, liver or kidney cancer. The sample in question was CD4+ or CD8+ T cells sorted from blood, obtained in a trial of the OX40 agonist ivuxolimab. The chain uses TRBV11-1 and TRBJ2-5, with D possibly being TRBD2 (6 bases). The CDR3 sequence: CASSSGLRETQYF. CDR3 nucleotide sequence: TGTGCCAGCAGCTCGGGACTCCGCGAGACCCAGTACTTC.